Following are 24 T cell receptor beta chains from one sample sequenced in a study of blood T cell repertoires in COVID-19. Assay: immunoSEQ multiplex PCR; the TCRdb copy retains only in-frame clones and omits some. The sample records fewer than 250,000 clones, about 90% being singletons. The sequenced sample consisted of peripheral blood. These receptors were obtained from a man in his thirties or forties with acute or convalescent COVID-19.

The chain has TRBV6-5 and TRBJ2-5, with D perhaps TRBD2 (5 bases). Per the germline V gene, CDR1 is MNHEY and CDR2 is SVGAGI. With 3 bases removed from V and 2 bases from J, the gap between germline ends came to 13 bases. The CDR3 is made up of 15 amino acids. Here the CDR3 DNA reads TGTGCCAGCAGTTATGGGTCGGGAAGTCAAGAGACCCAGTACTTC. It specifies CASSYGSGSQETQYF.

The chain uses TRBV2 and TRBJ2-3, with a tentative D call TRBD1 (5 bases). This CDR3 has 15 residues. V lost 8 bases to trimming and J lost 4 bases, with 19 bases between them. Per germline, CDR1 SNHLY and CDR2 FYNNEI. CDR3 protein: CASPAPGRLPDTQYF. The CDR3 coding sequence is TGTGCCAGCCCGGCGCCAGGGCGCCTCCCAGATACGCAGTATTTT.

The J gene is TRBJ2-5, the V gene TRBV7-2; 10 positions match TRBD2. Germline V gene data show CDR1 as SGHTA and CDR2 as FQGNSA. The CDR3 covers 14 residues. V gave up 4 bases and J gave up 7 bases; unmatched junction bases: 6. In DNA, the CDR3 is TGTGCCAGCAGCTCGCGGACTAGCGGCCCGACCCAGTACTTC. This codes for CASSSRTSGPTQYF.

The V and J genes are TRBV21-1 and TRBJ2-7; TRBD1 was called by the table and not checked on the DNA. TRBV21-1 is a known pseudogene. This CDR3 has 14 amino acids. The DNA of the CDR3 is TGTGCCAGCAGCAATTTGAGGGGGAGCTACGAGCAGTACTTC. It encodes CASSNLRGSYEQYF.

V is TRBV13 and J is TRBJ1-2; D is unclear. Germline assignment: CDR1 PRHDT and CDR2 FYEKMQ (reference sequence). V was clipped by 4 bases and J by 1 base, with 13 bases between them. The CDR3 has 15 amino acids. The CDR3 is CASSSSELYNYGYTF. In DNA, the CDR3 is TGTGCCAGCAGCTCCTCCGAACTCTATAACTATGGCTACACCTTC.

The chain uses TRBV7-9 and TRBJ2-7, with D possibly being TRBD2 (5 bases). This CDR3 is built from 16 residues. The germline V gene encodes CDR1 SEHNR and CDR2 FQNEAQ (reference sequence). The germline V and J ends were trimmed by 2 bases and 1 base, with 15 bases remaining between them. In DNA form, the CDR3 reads TGTGCCAGCAGCTTATCAGGAGGTCTTGGTTCCTACGAGCAGTACTTC. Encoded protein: CASSLSGGLGSYEQYF.

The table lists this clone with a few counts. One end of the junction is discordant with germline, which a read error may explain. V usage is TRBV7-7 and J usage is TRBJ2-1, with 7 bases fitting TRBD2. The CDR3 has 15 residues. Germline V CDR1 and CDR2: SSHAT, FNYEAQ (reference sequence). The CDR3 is CASSSGRAGSNEQFF. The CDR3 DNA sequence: TGTGCTAGCAGCAGTGGTCGAGCGGGGTCAAATGAGCAGTTCTTC.

The CDR3 sequence is CASSAQPLAGGPNTGELFF. The CDR3 nucleotides read TGTGCCAGCAGCGCCCAACCACTAGCGGGAGGGCCGAACACCGGGGAGCTGTTTTTT. V usage is TRBV5-8 and J usage is TRBJ2-2, with 13 bases identical to TRBD2. Per the germline V gene, CDR1 is SGHTS and CDR2 is YDEGEE. The CDR3 consists of 19 residues. Germline trimming cut 4 bases from V and 0 bases from J; bases unmatched to any gene: 9. Full variable domain (rest looked up from reference TRBV5-8 and TRBJ2-2): EAGVTQSPTHLIKTRGQQATLRCSPISGHTSVYWYQQALGLGLQFLLWYDEGEERNRGNFPPRFSGRQFPNYSSELNVNALELEDSALYLCASSAQPLAGGPNTGELFFGEGSRLTVL.

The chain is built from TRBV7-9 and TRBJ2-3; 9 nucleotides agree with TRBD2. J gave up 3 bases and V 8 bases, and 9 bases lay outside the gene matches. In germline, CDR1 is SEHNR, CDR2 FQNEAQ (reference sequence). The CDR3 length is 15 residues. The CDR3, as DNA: TGTGCCAGCCCAGTAGCTAGCGGGAATACAGATACGCAGTATTTT. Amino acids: CASPVASGNTDTQYF.

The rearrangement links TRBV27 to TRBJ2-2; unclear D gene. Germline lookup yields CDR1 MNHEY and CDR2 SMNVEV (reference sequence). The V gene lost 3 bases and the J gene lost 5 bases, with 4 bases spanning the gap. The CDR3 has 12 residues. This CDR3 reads CASSFNTGELFF. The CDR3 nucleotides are TGTGCCAGCAGTTTTAATACCGGGGAGCTGTTTTTT.

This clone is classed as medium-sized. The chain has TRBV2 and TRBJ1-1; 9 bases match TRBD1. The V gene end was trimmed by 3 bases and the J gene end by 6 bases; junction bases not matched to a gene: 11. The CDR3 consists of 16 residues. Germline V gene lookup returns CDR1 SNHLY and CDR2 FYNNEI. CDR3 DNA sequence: TGTGCCAGCAGTGACCCGGGACAGGGCTACCAATCTGAAGCTTTCTTT. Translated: CASSDPGQGYQSEAFF. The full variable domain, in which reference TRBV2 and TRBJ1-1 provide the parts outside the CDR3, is EPEVTQTPSHQVTQMGQEVILRCVPISNHLYFYWYRQILGQKVEFLVSFYNNEISEKSEIFDDQFSVERPDGSNFTLKIRSTKLEDSAMYFCASSDPGQGYQSEAFFGQGTRLTVV.

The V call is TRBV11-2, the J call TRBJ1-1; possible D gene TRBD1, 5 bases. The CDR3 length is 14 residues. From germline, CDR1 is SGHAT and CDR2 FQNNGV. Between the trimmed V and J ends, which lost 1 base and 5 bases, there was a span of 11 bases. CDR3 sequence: CASSLAREKTEAFF. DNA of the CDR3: TGTGCCAGCAGCTTAGCCAGGGAAAAGACTGAAGCTTTCTTT.

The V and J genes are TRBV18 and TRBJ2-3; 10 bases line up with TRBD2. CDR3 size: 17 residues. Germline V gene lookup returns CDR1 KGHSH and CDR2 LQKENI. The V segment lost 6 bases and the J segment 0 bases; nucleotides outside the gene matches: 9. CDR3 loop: CASSPEIAGGSTDTQYF. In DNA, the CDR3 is TGTGCCAGCTCCCCGGAGATAGCGGGAGGTAGCACAGATACGCAGTATTTT. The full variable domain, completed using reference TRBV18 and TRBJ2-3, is NAGVMQNPRHLVRRRGQEARLRCSPMKGHSHVYWYRQLPEEGLKFMVYLQKENIIDESGMPKERFSAEFPKEGPSILRIQQVVRGDSAAYFCASSPEIAGGSTDTQYFGPGTRLTVL.

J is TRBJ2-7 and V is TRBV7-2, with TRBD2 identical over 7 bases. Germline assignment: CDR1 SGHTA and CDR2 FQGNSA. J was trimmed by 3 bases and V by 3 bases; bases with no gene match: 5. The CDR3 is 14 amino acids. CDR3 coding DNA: TGTGCCAGCAGCTTTGTCTCTAGCGGCTACGAGCAGTACTTC. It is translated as CASSFVSSGYEQYF. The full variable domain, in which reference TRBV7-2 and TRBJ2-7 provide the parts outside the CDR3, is GAGVSQSPSNKVTEKGKDVELRCDPISGHTALYWYRQSLGQGLEFLIYFQGNSAPDKSGLPSDRFSAERTGGSVSTLTIQRTQQEDSAVYLCASSFVSSGYEQYFGPGTRLTVT.

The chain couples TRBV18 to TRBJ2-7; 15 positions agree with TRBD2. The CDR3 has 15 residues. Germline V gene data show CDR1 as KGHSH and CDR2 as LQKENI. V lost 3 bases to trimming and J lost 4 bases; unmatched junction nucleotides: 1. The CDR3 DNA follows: TGTGCCAGCTCACCCGGGACTAGCGGGGGGTACGAGCAGTACTTC. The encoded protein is CASSPGTSGGYEQYF.

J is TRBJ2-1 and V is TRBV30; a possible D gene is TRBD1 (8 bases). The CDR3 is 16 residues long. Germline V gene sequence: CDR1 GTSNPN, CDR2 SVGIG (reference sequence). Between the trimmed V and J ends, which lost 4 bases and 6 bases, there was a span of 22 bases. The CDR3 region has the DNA TGTGCCTGGACACGAAGGACAGGGAGGGGTGGCAATGAGCAGTTCTTC. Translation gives CAWTRRTGRGGNEQFF.

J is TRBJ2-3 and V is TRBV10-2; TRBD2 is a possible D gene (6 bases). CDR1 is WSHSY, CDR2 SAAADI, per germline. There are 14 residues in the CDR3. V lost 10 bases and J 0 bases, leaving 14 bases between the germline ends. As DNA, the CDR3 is TGCGCCACCCTCACCGGGACTAGCACAGATACGCAGTATTTT. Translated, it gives CATLTGTSTDTQYF.

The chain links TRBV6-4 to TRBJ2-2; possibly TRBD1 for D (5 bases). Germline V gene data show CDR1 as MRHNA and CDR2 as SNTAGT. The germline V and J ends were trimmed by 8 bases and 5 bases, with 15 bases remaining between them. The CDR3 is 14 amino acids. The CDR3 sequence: CASGKGFLTGELFF. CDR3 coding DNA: TGTGCCAGCGGCAAGGGGTTCTTAACCGGGGAGCTGTTTTTT.

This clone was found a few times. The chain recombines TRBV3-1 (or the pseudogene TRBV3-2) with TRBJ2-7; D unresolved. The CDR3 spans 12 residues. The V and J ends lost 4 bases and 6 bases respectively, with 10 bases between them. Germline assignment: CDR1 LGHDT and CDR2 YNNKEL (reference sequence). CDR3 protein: CASSLLFREQYF. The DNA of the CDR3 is TGTGCCAGCAGCCTTCTATTCCGCGAGCAGTACTTC.

This CDR3 is CASSFDRFLGEQYF. As DNA, the CDR3 is TGTGCCAGCAGTTTTGACAGGTTCTTGGGGGAGCAGTACTTC. This chain joins TRBV28 and TRBJ2-7; perhaps TRBD1 as D (6 bases). V was cut by 3 bases and J by 7 bases, with 16 bases left in between. Germline V gives CDR1 MDHEN, CDR2 SYDVKM. CDR3 length equals 14 residues.

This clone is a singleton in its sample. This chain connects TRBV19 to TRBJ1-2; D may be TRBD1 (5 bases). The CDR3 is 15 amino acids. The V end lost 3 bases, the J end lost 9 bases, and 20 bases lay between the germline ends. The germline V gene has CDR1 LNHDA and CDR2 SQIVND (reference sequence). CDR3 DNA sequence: TGTGCCAGTAGTATCTCGGACGGGGGTATACTGCGCTACACCTTC. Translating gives CASSISDGGILRYTF.

CDR3 amino acids: CASSITLRALPYEQYF. The CDR3 DNA is TGTGCCAGTAGTATTACCCTGCGGGCCCTCCCCTACGAGCAGTACTTC. The chain couples TRBV19 to TRBJ2-7, with a possible D match to TRBD2 (5 bases). The CDR3 sequence is 16 residues long. The V gene lost 3 bases and the J gene lost 2 bases, with 17 bases spanning the gap. In germline, CDR1 is LNHDA, CDR2 SQIVND (reference sequence).

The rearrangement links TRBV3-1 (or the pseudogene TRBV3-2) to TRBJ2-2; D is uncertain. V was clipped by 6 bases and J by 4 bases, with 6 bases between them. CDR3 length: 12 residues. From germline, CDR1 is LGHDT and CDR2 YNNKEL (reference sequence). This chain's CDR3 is CASRVATGELFF. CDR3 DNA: TGTGCCAGCAGAGTGGCCACCGGGGAGCTGTTTTTT.

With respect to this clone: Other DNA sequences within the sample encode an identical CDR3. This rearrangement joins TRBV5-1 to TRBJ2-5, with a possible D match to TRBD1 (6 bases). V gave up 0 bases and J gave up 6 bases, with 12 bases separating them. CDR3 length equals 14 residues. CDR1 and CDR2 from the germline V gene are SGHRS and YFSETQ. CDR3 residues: CASSLAAGDKTQYF. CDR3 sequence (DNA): TGCGCCAGCAGCTTGGCGGCCGGGGACAAGACCCAGTACTTC.